Following are 16 T cell receptor beta chains from one sample sequenced in a study of shared clonotypes between healthy human individuals. Data came from immunoSEQ multiplex PCR; TCRdb stores just in-frame clones and leaves some out. The profile covers around 510,000 clones, with roughly 79% appearing a single time and approximately 12% taken by the ten largest. Sequencing input: PBMCs. The receptors were gathered from a woman aged 40 to 55 in good health. Some clones in this sample may be carry-over from other donors' samples.

The chain employs TRBV10-1 and TRBJ1-4, with 7 bases identical to TRBD1. The germline CDR1 and CDR2 sequences are WNHNN and SYGVQD (reference sequence). This CDR3 spans 15 amino acids. J was trimmed by 7 bases and V by 1 base; bases with no gene match: 6. The CDR3 protein is CASSEFGQEGEKLFF. Written as DNA, the CDR3 is TGCGCCAGCAGTGAGTTCGGACAGGAGGGTGAAAAACTGTTTTTT.

This chain connects TRBV27 to TRBJ2-7; D possibly corresponds to TRBD2 (6 bases). Germline V gene data show CDR1 as MNHEY and CDR2 as SMNVEV (reference sequence). Trimming cost V 9 bases and J 6 bases, with 21 bases left between them. The CDR3 is made up of 14 amino acids. The CDR3 sequence: CASSSPGLYFEQYF. CDR3 in DNA: TGTGCCAGTTCCTCGCCGGGACTCTACTTCGAGCAGTACTTC.

The J gene is TRBJ1-1, the V gene TRBV19; D is undetermined. This CDR3 contains 15 residues. Germline values: CDR1 LNHDA, CDR2 SQIVND (reference sequence). V was shortened by 4 bases and J by 1 base, with 13 bases between the two germline ends. CDR3 amino acids: CASSTPLGRNTEAFF. Here the CDR3 DNA reads TGTGCCAGTAGTACACCCCTAGGGCGGAACACTGAAGCTTTCTTT. Using reference TRBV19 and TRBJ1-1 for the parts outside the CDR3, the full variable domain is DGGITQSPKYLFRKEGQNVTLSCEQNLNHDAMYWYRQDPGQGLRLIYYSQIVNDFQKGDIAEGYSVSREKKESFPLTVTSAQKNPTAFYLCASSTPLGRNTEAFFGQGTRLTVV.

The chain employs TRBV7-2 and TRBJ1-3; 11 bases are shared with TRBD1. Germline CDR1 SGHTA, CDR2 FQGNSA. CDR3 length: 16 residues. V was pared by 5 bases and J by 0 bases, with 3 bases of the junction left unmatched. The CDR3 sequence is CASSAGQGASGNTIYF. The CDR3 DNA is TGTGCCAGCAGCGCTGGACAGGGGGCCTCTGGAAACACCATATATTTT. The variable domain in full, completed from reference TRBV7-2 and TRBJ1-3, reads GAGVSQSPSNKVTEKGKDVELRCDPISGHTALYWYRQSLGQGLEFLIYFQGNSAPDKSGLPSDRFSAERTGGSVSTLTIQRTQQEDSAVYLCASSAGQGASGNTIYFGEGSWLTVV.

The chain couples TRBV27 to TRBJ1-1; 8 bases fit TRBD1. J lost 6 bases, V lost 5 bases, and 8 bases had no gene match. In germline, CDR1 is MNHEY, CDR2 SMNVEV (reference sequence). This CDR3 comprises 14 residues. CDR3 sequence reads: CASSLDRGGSEAFF. CDR3 in DNA: TGTGCCAGCAGTCTAGACAGGGGAGGATCTGAAGCTTTCTTT.

The chain couples TRBV28 to TRBJ1-2; D gene unclear. This CDR3 comprises 15 residues. V dropped 1 base and J dropped 4 bases, with 13 bases sitting between them. The germline gives CDR1 MDHEN, CDR2 SYDVKM. The CDR3 sequence: CASSLSSPLGYGYTF. CDR3 coding DNA: TGTGCCAGCAGTTTATCCTCGCCTTTGGGCTATGGCTACACCTTC.

The chain joins TRBV7-3 to TRBJ2-1, with 14 bases fitting TRBD2. Looked up from germline, CDR1 is SGHTA and CDR2 is FQGTGA. The ends lost 5 bases at V and 9 bases at J; junction bases unmatched: 6. The CDR3 totals 15 residues. The CDR3 sequence is CASSVGTSGRSEQFF. The CDR3 bases are TGTGCCAGCAGCGTTGGGACTAGCGGGAGATCTGAGCAGTTCTTC.

This rearrangement joins TRBV7-8 to TRBJ2-2, with D unclear. The CDR3 spans 14 residues. Germline values: CDR1 SGHVS, CDR2 FQNEAQ. V was clipped by 5 bases and J by 2 bases, with 9 bases between them. The CDR3 loop is CASSPAVNTGELFF. Here the CDR3 DNA reads TGTGCCAGCAGCCCCGCCGTCAACACCGGGGAGCTGTTTTTT.

On this clone itself: It may be a read error: a sequence one base away is much more abundant. Other nucleotide sequences in the sample specify the same CDR3. The chain carries TRBV10-1 and TRBJ2-5; D may be TRBD2 (5 bases). Trimming shortened V by 3 bases and J by 5 bases, and 13 bases separated the two germline ends. This CDR3 has 14 amino acids. Per the germline V gene, CDR1 is WNHNN and CDR2 is SYGVQD (reference sequence). The CDR3 reads CASSDRLASETQYF. CDR3 in DNA: TGCGCCAGCAGTGACCGGCTAGCCAGTGAGACCCAGTACTTC.

The chain is built from TRBV18 and TRBJ2-7; D might be TRBD1 or TRBD2, each matching 5 bases. CDR3 length equals 15 residues. V lost 5 bases to trimming and J lost 1 base, with 15 bases between them. Germline V gives CDR1 KGHSH, CDR2 LQKENI. The CDR3 DNA reads TGTGCCAGCTCAGCACTAGTGGACACATCCTACGAGCAGTACTTC. This codes for CASSALVDTSYEQYF.

Worth noting for this clone: A much larger clone sits a single nucleotide away, making a read error possible. This same CDR3 is encoded by further DNA sequences in the sample. The chain employs TRBV7-2 and TRBJ2-3; D is unresolved. The CDR3 covers 12 residues. V lost 1 base, J lost 3 bases, and 2 bases lay in between. Germline lookup yields CDR1 SGHTA and CDR2 FQGNSA. The CDR3 sequence: CASSLDTDTQYF. In DNA, the CDR3 is TGTGCCAGCAGCTTAGATACAGATACGCAGTATTTT.

This CDR3 is CASSITGTSGYNEQFF. CDR3 nucleotide sequence: TGTGCCAGCAGTATTACCGGGACTAGCGGCTACAATGAGCAGTTCTTC. J is TRBJ2-1 and V is TRBV27, with 11 bases matching TRBD2. The trim removed 5 bases at V and 3 bases at J, leaving 6 bases unmatched. Germline-derived CDR1 and CDR2 are MNHEY and SMNVEV (reference sequence). This CDR3 has 16 amino acids.

This chain connects TRBV6-6 to TRBJ2-2, with D possibly TRBD1 on 5 matching bases. Germline V gives CDR1 MNHNY, CDR2 SVGAGI (reference sequence). This CDR3 is 14 amino acids long. Between the trimmed V and J ends, which lost 6 bases and 3 bases, there was a span of 11 bases. This CDR3 reads CASSQDSHTGELFF. DNA of the CDR3: TGTGCCAGCAGCCAAGACAGCCACACCGGGGAGCTGTTTTTT.

The chain combines TRBV5-1 with TRBJ2-7; 8 positions agree with TRBD1. Germline loops: CDR1 SGHRS, CDR2 YFSETQ. CDR3 length: 12 amino acids. The V segment lost 0 bases and the J segment 8 bases; nucleotides outside the gene matches: 1. CDR3 nucleotides: TGCGCCAGCAGCTTGGGACAGGGGCAGCAGTACTTC. Protein product: CASSLGQGQQYF.

This chain uses TRBV2 with TRBJ1-3; 7 bases are a match to TRBD1. Looked up from germline, CDR1 is SNHLY and CDR2 is FYNNEI. The CDR3 sequence is 15 residues long. Unmatched junction bases numbered 13, after V lost 6 bases and J lost 8 bases. CDR3 loop: CASRALTGSADTIYF. The CDR3 region has the DNA TGTGCCAGCAGGGCCCTGACAGGGTCTGCGGACACCATATATTTT.

In its sample, this clone was seen once. The chain uses TRBV19 and TRBJ2-1; D ambiguous. The CDR3 extends over 15 amino acids. Germline CDR1 and CDR2: LNHDA and SQIVND (reference sequence). Trimming left V 6 bases short and J 8 bases short, with 20 bases between. The CDR3 sequence: CASRGRAPRLDEQFF. DNA of the CDR3: TGTGCCAGTAGGGGCCGGGCCCCCCGATTGGATGAGCAGTTCTTC.